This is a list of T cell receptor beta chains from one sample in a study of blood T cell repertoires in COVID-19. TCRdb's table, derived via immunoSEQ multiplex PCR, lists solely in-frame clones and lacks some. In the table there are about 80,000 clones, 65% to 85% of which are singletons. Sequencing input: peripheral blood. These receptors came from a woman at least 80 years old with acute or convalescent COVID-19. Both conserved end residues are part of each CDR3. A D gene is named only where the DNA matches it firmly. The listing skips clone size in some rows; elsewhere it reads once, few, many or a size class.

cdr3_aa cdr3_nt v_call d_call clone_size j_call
CASREWGQGAYYEAFF TGTGCCAGCAGAGAATGGGGACAGGGGGCCTACTATGAAGCTTTCTTT TRBV6-1 TRBD1 NA TRBJ1-1
CASSLPGQSHYEQYF TGTGCCAGCAGCTTGCCGGGACAATCACACTACGAGCAGTACTTC TRBV5-6 NA NA TRBJ2-7
CASSYIIGAQTYEQYF TGTGCCAGCAGTTACATTATTGGCGCACAGACCTACGAGCAGTACTTC TRBV6-2/TRBV6-3 NA NA TRBJ2-7
CASSPRAGGGEQYF TGCGCCAGCAGCCCGAGGGCCGGCGGCGGCGAGCAGTACTTC TRBV5-1 NA NA TRBJ2-7
CASSPTGLVGSADTQYF TGTGCCAGCTCACCAACCGGACTAGTAGGCAGCGCAGATACGCAGTATTTT TRBV18 TRBD2 NA TRBJ2-3
CASSPTRSLAKNIQYF TGTGCCAGCAGCCCTACCCGTAGCCTAGCCAAAAACATTCAGTACTTC TRBV5-4 NA NA TRBJ2-4
CASSVEGAGPTGELFF TGTGCCAGCAGCGTAGAAGGGGCAGGCCCCACCGGGGAGCTGTTTTTT TRBV9 NA NA TRBJ2-2
CATSRENRASNQPQHF TGTGCCACCAGCAGAGAGAACAGGGCATCCAATCAGCCCCAGCATTTT TRBV15 NA NA TRBJ1-5
CAWSVAGRGNQPQHF TGTGCCTGGAGTGTTGCCGGACGGGGGAATCAGCCCCAGCATTTT TRBV30 NA NA TRBJ1-5
CASSRGQGLDEKLFF TGCGCCAGCAGCCGAGGACAGGGGTTGGATGAAAAACTGTTTTTT TRBV4-3 TRBD1 NA TRBJ1-4
CASSATSGHTGELFF TGTGCCAGCAGCGCCACTAGCGGTCACACCGGGGAGCTGTTTTTT TRBV7-2 TRBD2 NA TRBJ2-2
CASSQRRQGRNQPQHF TGTGCCAGCAGCCAGAGGCGACAGGGGAGGAACCAGCCCCAGCATTTT TRBV3-1/TRBV3-2 TRBD1 NA TRBJ1-5
CASSYSGTLQNEKLFF TGTGCCAGCAGCTATTCCGGGACACTCCAAAATGAAAAACTGTTTTTT TRBV7-9 NA few TRBJ1-4
CAWSGRSTGELFF TGTGCCTGGAGTGGGAGGAGTACCGGGGAGCTGTTTTTT TRBV30 NA NA TRBJ2-2
CASSLLFRGAGLAAPYEQYF TGTGCCAGCAGTTTATTGTTTCGAGGCGCGGGACTAGCAGCCCCCTACGAGCAGTACTTC TRBV28 TRBD2 few TRBJ2-7
CASSRGLAGGETQYF TGTGCCAGCAGTCGAGGACTAGCGGGGGGAGAGACCCAGTACTTC TRBV9 TRBD2 NA TRBJ2-5
CASSIAGGPPPRNEQFF TGTGCCAGTAGTATAGCGGGGGGTCCCCCCCCCAGAAATGAGCAGTTCTTC TRBV19 TRBD2 NA TRBJ2-1
CASSYGFPRGETQYF TGTGCCAGCAGTTACGGCTTCCCTAGAGGGGAGACCCAGTACTTC TRBV6-2/TRBV6-3 NA NA TRBJ2-5
CASSLRIQTGGTYGYTF TGTGCCAGCAGTTTAAGGATTCAGACAGGGGGAACCTATGGCTACACCTTC TRBV27 TRBD1 once TRBJ1-2
CATRRSLKAFF TGTGCCACCCGGAGGAGCCTTAAAGCTTTCTTT TRBV5-8 NA NA TRBJ1-1
CASSYGAAASYEQYF TGTGCCAGCAGTTACGGGGCAGCAGCCTCCTACGAGCAGTACTTC TRBV6-6 NA NA TRBJ2-7
CASSATQNEQFF TGTGCCAGCAGCGCAACACAAAATGAGCAGTTCTTC TRBV11-3 NA NA TRBJ2-1
CASSHGVGLAMVFEQFF TGTGCCAGCAGCCATGGGGTTGGACTAGCGATGGTGTTTGAGCAGTTCTTC TRBV3-1/TRBV3-2 TRBD2 NA TRBJ2-1
CASSPLSGAHEQYF TGTGCCAGCAGCCCTCTGTCAGGGGCCCACGAGCAGTACTTC TRBV5-6 NA medium-sized TRBJ2-7
CASSEVLAVISSGNTIYF TGTGCCAGCAGTGAAGTCCTGGCCGTCATCAGCTCTGGAAACACCATATATTTT TRBV6-1 NA once TRBJ1-3
CASSLRQEDNQPQHF TGTGCCAGCTCACTTAGACAGGAGGACAATCAGCCCCAGCATTTT TRBV18 NA NA TRBJ1-5
CASSPRQGEKNSPLHF TGTGCCAGCAGTCCCCGGCAGGGTGAGAAGAATTCACCCCTCCACTTT TRBV6-6 NA NA TRBJ1-6
CASSLGSSGGQETQYF TGTGCCAGCAGCTTAGGGAGTAGCGGGGGCCAAGAGACCCAGTACTTC TRBV7-2 TRBD2 NA TRBJ2-5
CASSSGQSSYNSPLHF TGTGCCAGCAGCTCAGGACAGAGCTCCTATAATTCACCCCTCCACTTT TRBV5-6 NA NA TRBJ1-6
CASRAGSSYNSPLHF TGTGCCAGCAGGGCGGGTAGCTCCTATAATTCACCCCTCCACTTT TRBV7-2 NA NA TRBJ1-6
CASSSSPASGENTDTQYF TGTGCCAGCAGCTCCTCCCCCGCTAGCGGTGAAAACACAGATACGCAGTATTTT TRBV13 TRBD2 NA TRBJ2-3
CASSLGASVYEQYF TGCGCCAGCAGCTTGGGGGCTAGCGTCTACGAGCAGTACTTC TRBV5-1 NA NA TRBJ2-7
CATNTVGTEAFF TGTGCCACCAATACAGTCGGCACTGAAGCTTTCTTT TRBV6-5 NA NA TRBJ1-1
CASSASGQIGNTIYF TGTGCCAGCAGCGCCTCGGGACAGATTGGAAACACCATATATTTT TRBV9 TRBD1 NA TRBJ1-3
CASSFSGVNTEAFF TGTGCCAGTAGCTTCTCAGGGGTGAACACTGAAGCTTTCTTT TRBV7-3 NA NA TRBJ1-1
CAISAGTSGTGTQYF TGTGCCATCAGTGCCGGGACTAGTGGCACGGGGACCCAGTACTTC TRBV10-3 TRBD2 NA TRBJ2-5
CASSPNGGQGYYEQYF TGTGCCAGCAGCCCCAACGGGGGACAGGGTTATTACGAGCAGTACTTC TRBV11-2 TRBD1 few TRBJ2-7
CTSSQASEGAAVYEQYF TGCACCAGCAGCCAAGCCTCCGAGGGAGCCGCGGTTTACGAGCAGTACTTC TRBV1 NA NA TRBJ2-7
CASSHTDAAYEQYF TGTGCCAGCAGCCACACAGACGCCGCCTACGAGCAGTACTTC TRBV3-1/TRBV3-2 NA NA TRBJ2-7
CASSLEAGVSTDTQYF TGTGCCAGCAGCTTGGAAGCGGGGGTTTCGACAGATACGCAGTATTTT TRBV5-6 TRBD2 once TRBJ2-3
CASSVGRLATSTDTQYF TGTGCCAGCAGCGTAGGAAGACTAGCGACTAGCACAGATACGCAGTATTTT TRBV9 TRBD2 NA TRBJ2-3
CASSLRGQTGNTIYF TGTGCCAGCAGTTTAAGGGGACAGACTGGAAACACCATATATTTT TRBV27 TRBD1 NA TRBJ1-3
CASSYLQGGNTEAFF TGTGCCAGCAGTTACTTACAGGGCGGCAACACTGAAGCTTTCTTT TRBV6-5 NA NA TRBJ1-1
CASRPRRGQNTGELFF TGTGCCAGCCGACCAAGGAGGGGGCAGAACACCGGGGAGCTGTTTTTT TRBV21-1 NA NA TRBJ2-2